This TCR beta chain was obtained from a study of T-cell memory formation after mild COVID-19. Study in general: Most TCR clusters belonged to a single donor. Regarding the study as a whole: The main location of contracting CD4+ clones was CM and EM, and that of contracting CD8+ clones was EMRA.

Barcoded TCR alpha and TCR beta cDNA libraries with UMIs came from 5'RACE using constant-segment primers. Via MiXCR, TCRdb re-called the 5' RACE reads, giving one row per CDR3 protein. The table records around 300,000 distinct CDR3 sequences, roughly an eighth of them present only once. The CDR3 spans 13 residues. From germline, CDR1 is MNHEY and CDR2 SVGAGI. Trimming took off 6 bases at V and 5 bases at J, with 11 bases between the two ends. This clonotype was seen a few times. Its specificity is unknown. The TCR originated in a man younger than 35 who had mild COVID-19 (a few samples of this study predate the infection). Cell type and time point are not known. Source material: PBMCs or a T cell subset sorted from them (not recorded which). The chain combines TRBV6-5 with TRBJ2-1; D possibly matches TRBD1 or TRBD2 (5 bases each). Here the CDR3 reads CASRLGPNNEQFF. CDR3 DNA sequence: TGTGCCAGCAGATTGGGACCCAACAATGAGCAGTTCTTC.